Detailed here is one T cell receptor beta chain. Its antigen is not known. The CDR3 contains 15 residues. The V and J ends lost 3 bases and 8 bases, in that order; junction bases with no gene match: 5. CDR1 is KGHSH, CDR2 LQKENI, per germline. The data stem from a study of cytomegalovirus exposure and HLA in healthy donors. Study outcomes and limitations: Information on immune exposure was restricted to one variable (CMV serostatus). Later analysis reportedly placed an Asian-associated ancestry cluster below the roughly 670-donor mean in N-insertions.

The PCR was carried out with 60 Vbeta primers and 13 Jbeta primers. Sequencing was performed with immunoSEQ multiplex PCR; in TCRdb, only in-frame clones are kept and a portion is missing. The sample has 25,000 to 35,000 clones, roughly 44% seen once; the top ten hold around 2%. Sequenced sample: PBMCs. The chain carries TRBV18 and TRBJ1-4; 11 nucleotides line up with TRBD1. This clonotype was sampled from a woman aged 45-59 years in good health and CMV-seronegative. DNA of the CDR3: TGTGCCAGCTCACCCCAAGGACAGGGGGCAGAAAAACTGTTTTTT. This encodes CASSPQGQGAEKLFF.